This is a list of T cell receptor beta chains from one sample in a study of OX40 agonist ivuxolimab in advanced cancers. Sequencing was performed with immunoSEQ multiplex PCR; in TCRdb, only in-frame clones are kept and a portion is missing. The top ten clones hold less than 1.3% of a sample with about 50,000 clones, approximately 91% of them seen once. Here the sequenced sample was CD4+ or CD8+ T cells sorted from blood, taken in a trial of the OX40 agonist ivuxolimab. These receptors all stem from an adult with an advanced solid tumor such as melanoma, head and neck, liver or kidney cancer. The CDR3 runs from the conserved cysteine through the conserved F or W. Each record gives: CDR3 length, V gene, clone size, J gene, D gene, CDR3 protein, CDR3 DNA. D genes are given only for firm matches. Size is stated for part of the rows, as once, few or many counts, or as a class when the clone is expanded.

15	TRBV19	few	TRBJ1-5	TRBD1	CASSSPGQGYQPQHF	TGTGCCAGTAGTTCTCCGGGACAGGGGTACCAGCCCCAGCATTTT
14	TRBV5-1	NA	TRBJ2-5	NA	CASRLTGDQETQYF	TGCGCCAGCAGATTGACAGGTGACCAAGAGACCCAGTACTTC
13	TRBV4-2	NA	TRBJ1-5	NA	CASSRGSNQPQHF	TGTGCCAGCAGCCGGGGAAGCAATCAGCCCCAGCATTTT
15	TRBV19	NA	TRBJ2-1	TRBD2	CASSPGLAGLHEQFF	TGTGCCAGTAGTCCGGGACTAGCGGGATTGCATGAGCAGTTCTTC
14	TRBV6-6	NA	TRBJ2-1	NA	CATVREGSYNEQFF	TGTGCCACCGTACGAGAGGGCTCCTACAATGAGCAGTTCTTC
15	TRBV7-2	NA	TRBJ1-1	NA	CASSRLGGSGTEAFF	TGTGCCAGCAGCCGACTGGGGGGCTCGGGCACTGAAGCTTTCTTT
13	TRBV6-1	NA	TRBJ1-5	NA	CASSLEINQPQHF	TGTGCCAGCAGTCTGGAGATAAATCAGCCCCAGCATTTT
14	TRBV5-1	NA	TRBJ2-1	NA	CASSLAGDYNEQFF	TGCGCCAGCAGCTTGGCGGGCGACTACAATGAGCAGTTCTTC
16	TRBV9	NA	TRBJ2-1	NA	CASSTIGGLTYNEQFF	TGTGCCAGCAGCACAATAGGGGGGTTAACCTACAATGAGCAGTTCTTC
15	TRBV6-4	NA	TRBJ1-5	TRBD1	CASSYEGAADQPQHF	TGTGCCAGCAGTTATGAGGGGGCCGCGGATCAGCCCCAGCATTTT
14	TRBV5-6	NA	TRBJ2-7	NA	CASSRSQRGYEQYF	TGTGCCAGCAGCAGATCACAAAGGGGATACGAGCAGTACTTC
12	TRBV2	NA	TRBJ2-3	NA	CVILSRTDTQYF	TGTGTCATCCTTTCTCGCACAGATACGCAGTATTTT
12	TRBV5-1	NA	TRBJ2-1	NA	CASSLGGNEQFF	TGCGCCAGCAGCTTGGGCGGGAATGAGCAGTTCTTC
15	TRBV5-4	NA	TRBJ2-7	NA	CASSAGGAVIYEQYF	TGTGCCAGCAGCGCCGGAGGGGCGGTAATCTACGAGCAGTACTTC
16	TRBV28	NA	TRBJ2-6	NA	CASLGDHTRLANVLTF	TGTGCCAGCCTAGGGGACCACACACGGTTGGCCAACGTCCTGACTTTC
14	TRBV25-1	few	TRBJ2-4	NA	CASSRAGAKNIQYF	TGTGCCAGCAGTAGAGCGGGAGCCAAAAACATTCAGTACTTC
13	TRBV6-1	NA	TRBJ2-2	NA	CASSSRGVGELFF	TGTGCCAGCAGTTCCAGGGGGGTCGGGGAGCTGTTTTTT
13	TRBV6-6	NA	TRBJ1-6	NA	CASSGQGVSPLHF	TGTGCCAGCAGTGGGCAGGGTGTTTCACCCCTCCACTTT
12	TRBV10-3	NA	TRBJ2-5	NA	CAISDRQETQYF	TGTGCCATCAGCGACCGCCAAGAGACCCAGTACTTC
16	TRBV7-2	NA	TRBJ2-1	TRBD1	CASSLRRTGPYNEQFF	TGTGCCAGCAGCCTCCGGCGGACAGGACCCTACAATGAGCAGTTCTTC
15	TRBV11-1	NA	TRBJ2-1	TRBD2	CASSPGLAGYNEQFF	TGTGCCAGCAGCCCGGGACTAGCGGGATACAATGAGCAGTTCTTC
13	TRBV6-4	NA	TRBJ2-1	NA	CASSAVTGSRNFF	TGTGCCAGCAGCGCCGTCACCGGGAGTAGGAATTTCTTC
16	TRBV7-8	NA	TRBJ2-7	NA	CASSPLSAEPSYEQYF	TGTGCCAGCAGCCCCCTGTCTGCGGAACCCTCCTACGAGCAGTACTTC
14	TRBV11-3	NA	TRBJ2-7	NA	CASSFHTGPYEQYF	TGTGCCAGCAGCTTCCACACAGGCCCGTACGAGCAGTACTTC
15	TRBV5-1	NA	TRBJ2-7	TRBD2	CASSLIFGGGYEQYF	TGCGCCAGCAGCTTGATTTTCGGCGGGGGCTACGAGCAGTACTTC
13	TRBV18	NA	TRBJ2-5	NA	CASSPELQETQYF	TGTGCCAGCTCACCAGAGCTACAAGAGACCCAGTACTTC
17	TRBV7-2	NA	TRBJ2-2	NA	CASSSPGAGGNTGELFF	TGTGCCAGCAGCTCCCCCGGTGCAGGCGGCAACACCGGGGAGCTGTTTTTT
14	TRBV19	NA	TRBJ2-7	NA	CASSIVHLSYEQYF	TGTGCCAGTAGTATAGTGCACCTCTCCTACGAGCAGTACTTC
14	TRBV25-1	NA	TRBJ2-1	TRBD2	CASRSGISYNEQFF	TGTGCCAGCAGGAGCGGGATCTCCTACAATGAGCAGTTCTTC
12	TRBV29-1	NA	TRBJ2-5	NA	CSVGPREETQYF	TGCAGCGTTGGGCCCCGTGAAGAGACCCAGTACTTC
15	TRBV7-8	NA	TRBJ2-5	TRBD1	CASSLGGQGRETQYF	TGTGCCAGCAGCTTAGGGGGACAGGGGAGGGAGACCCAGTACTTC
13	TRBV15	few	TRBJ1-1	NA	CATSRDMGTEAFF	TGTGCCACCAGCAGAGATATGGGCACTGAAGCTTTCTTT
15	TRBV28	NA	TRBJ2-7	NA	CASRQIGGPDYEQYF	TGTGCCAGCAGACAAATTGGAGGGCCGGACTACGAGCAGTACTTC
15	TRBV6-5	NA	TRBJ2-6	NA	CASSYRFSGANVLTF	TGTGCCAGCAGTTACCGGTTCTCTGGGGCCAACGTCCTGACTTTC
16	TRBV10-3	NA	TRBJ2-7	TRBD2	CAISLVGGRISYEQYF	TGTGCCATCAGTCTGGTCGGCGGGAGGATCTCCTACGAGCAGTACTTC
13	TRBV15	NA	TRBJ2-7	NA	CATSRGLESEQYF	TGTGCCACCAGCAGAGGGCTAGAGAGCGAGCAGTACTTC
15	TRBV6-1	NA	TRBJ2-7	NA	CASSGVRDRAYEQYF	TGTGCCAGCAGTGGGGTCAGGGACCGCGCCTACGAGCAGTACTTC
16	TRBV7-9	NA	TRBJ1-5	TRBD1	CASSLVEGARVQPQHF	TGTGCCAGCAGCTTAGTCGAGGGGGCGAGGGTTCAGCCCCAGCATTTT
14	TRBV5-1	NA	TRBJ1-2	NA	CASSHSESNYGYTF	TGCGCCAGCAGTCATTCAGAGTCAAACTATGGCTACACCTTC
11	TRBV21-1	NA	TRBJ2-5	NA	CARRIQETQYF	TGTGCCAGACGGATCCAAGAGACCCAGTACTTC
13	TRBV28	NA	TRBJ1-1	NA	CASSFFPVPEAFF	TGTGCCAGCAGTTTCTTTCCTGTACCTGAAGCTTTCTTT
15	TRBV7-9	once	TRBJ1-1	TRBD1	CASSPLAGGGTEAFF	TGTGCCAGCAGCCCCCTCGCAGGGGGAGGGACTGAAGCTTTCTTT
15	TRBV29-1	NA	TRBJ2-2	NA	CSVPAGGQSTGELFF	TGCAGCGTGCCAGCGGGTGGCCAGAGCACCGGGGAGCTGTTTTTT
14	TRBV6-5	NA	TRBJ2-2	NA	CASRRGLNTGELFF	TGTGCCAGCAGACGGGGGTTGAACACCGGGGAGCTGTTTTTT
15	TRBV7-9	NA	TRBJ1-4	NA	CASSPGQTFNEKLFF	TGTGCCAGCAGCCCCGGACAGACCTTTAATGAAAAACTGTTTTTT